This T cell receptor (beta chain) was obtained from a study of CD8 T cells in ankylosing spondylitis. Study results and caveats: Characteristic of ankylosing spondylitis blood, it appeared, was a TCR beta motif comprising fewer than 10 highly homologous variants.

In TCRdb, the 5' RACE reads were re-called with MiXCR into one record per CDR3 protein. Of about 180,000 distinct CDR3 sequences in the sample, roughly 10% were seen once. The sample holds a few counts of this clonotype. Its specificity is not known. The V gene's germline CDR1 is MDHEN and CDR2 SYDVKM. Trimming took 3 bases from V and 0 from J, leaving 18 bases between them. This CDR3 spans 18 amino acids. This sequence was found in a female donor with ankylosing spondylitis or in good health (not recorded which). V is TRBV28 and J is TRBJ2-1; TRBD2 is a possible D gene (6 bases). The sample comprised blood, either unsorted or a sorted T cell fraction (not recorded which). CDR3 sequence reads: CASSFEKGGPSSYNEQFF. CDR3 nucleotide sequence: TGTGCCAGCAGTTTTGAAAAGGGAGGCCCAAGCTCCTACAATGAGCAGTTCTTC. The full variable domain, rest sourced from reference TRBV28 and TRBJ2-1, is DVKVTQSSRYLVKRTGEKVFLECVQDMDHENMFWYRQDPGLGLRLIYFSYDVKMKEKGDIPEGYSVSREKKERFSLILESASTNQTSMYLCASSFEKGGPSSYNEQFFGPGTRLTVL.